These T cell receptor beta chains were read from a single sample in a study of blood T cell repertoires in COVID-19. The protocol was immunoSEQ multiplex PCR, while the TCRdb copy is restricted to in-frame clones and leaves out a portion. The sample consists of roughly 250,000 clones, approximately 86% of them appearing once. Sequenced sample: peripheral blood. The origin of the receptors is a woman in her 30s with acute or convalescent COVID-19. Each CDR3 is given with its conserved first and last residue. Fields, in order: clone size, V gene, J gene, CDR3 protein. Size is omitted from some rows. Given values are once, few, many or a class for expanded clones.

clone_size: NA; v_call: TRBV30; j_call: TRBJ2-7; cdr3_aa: CAWTGGSSGAYEQYF
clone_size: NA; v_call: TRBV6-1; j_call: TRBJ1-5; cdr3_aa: CASSEGGQSRQPQHF
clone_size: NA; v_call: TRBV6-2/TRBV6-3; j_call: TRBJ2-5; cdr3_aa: CASSYILAGGPETQYF
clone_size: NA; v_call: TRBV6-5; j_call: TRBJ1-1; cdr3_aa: CASSYGHLNTEAFF
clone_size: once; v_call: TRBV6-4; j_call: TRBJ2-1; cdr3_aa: CASSESGSLLLEQFF
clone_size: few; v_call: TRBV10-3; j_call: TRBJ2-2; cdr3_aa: CAIRGQGGTGELFF
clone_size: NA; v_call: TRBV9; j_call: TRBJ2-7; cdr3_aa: CASSTSGSGYEQYF
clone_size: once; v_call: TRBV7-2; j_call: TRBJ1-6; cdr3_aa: CASSLGPDFSPLHF
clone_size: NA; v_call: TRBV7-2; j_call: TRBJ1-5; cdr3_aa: CASSAGTGNQPQHF
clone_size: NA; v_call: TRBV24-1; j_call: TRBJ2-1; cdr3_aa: CATRARSGDNEQFF
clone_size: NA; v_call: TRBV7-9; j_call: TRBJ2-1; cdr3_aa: CASSLMRTSVYNEQFF
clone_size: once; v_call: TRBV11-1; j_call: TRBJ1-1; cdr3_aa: CASSLDPGTEAFF
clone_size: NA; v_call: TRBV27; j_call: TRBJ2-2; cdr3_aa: CASSTLYTGELFF
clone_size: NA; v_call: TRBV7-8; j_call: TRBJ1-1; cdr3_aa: CASSHHPGTEAFF
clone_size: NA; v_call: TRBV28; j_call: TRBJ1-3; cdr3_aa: CASSLGLRAGNTIYF
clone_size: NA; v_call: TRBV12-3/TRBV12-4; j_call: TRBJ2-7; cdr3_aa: CASRNGTAAEQYF
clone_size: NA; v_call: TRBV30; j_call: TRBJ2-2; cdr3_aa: CAWSWTNTGELFF
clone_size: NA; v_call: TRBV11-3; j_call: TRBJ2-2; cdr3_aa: CASSRRGPRGGITGELFF